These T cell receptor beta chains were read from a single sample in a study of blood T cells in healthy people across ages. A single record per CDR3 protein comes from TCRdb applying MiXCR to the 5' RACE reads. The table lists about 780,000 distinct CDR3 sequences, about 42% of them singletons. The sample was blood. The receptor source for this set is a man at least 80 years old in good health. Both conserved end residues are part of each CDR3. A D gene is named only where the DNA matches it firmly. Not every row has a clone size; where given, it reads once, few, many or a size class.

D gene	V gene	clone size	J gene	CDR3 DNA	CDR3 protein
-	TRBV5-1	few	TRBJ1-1	TGCGCCAGCAGCTTAACAGTCGGGAACACTGAAGCTTTCTTT	CASSLTVGNTEAFF
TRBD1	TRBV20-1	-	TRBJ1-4	TGCAGTGCGACACCGGCGACAGGGCTTGCAACTAATGAAAAACTGTTTTTT	CSATPATGLATNEKLFF
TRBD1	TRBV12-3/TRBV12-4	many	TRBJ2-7	TGTGCCAGCAGTTTGCTACAGGGGGGCGAGCAGTACTTC	CASSLLQGGEQYF
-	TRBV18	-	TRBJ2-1	TGTGCCAGCTCACAGGGACTCGACAATGAGCAGTTCTTC	CASSQGLDNEQFF
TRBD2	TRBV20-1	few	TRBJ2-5	TGCAGTGCTTTAGCGGGGGAGCGCGAGACCCAGTACTTC	CSALAGERETQYF
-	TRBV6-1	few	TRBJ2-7	TGTGCCAGCAGTGAAAGGGCAGGGAGAGGGTACGAGCAGTACTTC	CASSERAGRGYEQYF
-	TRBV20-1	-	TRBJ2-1	TGCAGTGCGAGAATCGGTGTTGGGGTGTGGTCCTACAATGAGCAGTTCTTC	CSARIGVGVWSYNEQFF
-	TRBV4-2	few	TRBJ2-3	TGTGCCAGCAGCCGGACTCCTAATACTCGCACAGATACGCAGTATTTT	CASSRTPNTRTDTQYF
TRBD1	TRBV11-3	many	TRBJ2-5	TGTGCCAGCAGCTTGGACAGGGTGGTTGAGACCCAGTACTTC	CASSLDRVVETQYF
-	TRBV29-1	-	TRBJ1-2	TGCAGCGTTCCGCACCACCAAAACTATGGCTACACCTTC	CSVPHHQNYGYTF
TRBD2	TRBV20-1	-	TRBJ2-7	TGCAGTGCTAGAGGTGAGCGGGGGATGAGCTACGAGCAGTACTTC	CSARGERGMSYEQYF
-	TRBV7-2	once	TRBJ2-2	TGTGCCAGCAGCCCAGGGCTAGCTCGGTATGCCGGGGAGCTGTTTTTT	CASSPGLARYAGELFF
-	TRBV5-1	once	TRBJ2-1	TGCGCCAGCAGCTTTTTAGTAGGAATTAATGAGCAGTTCTTC	CASSFLVGINEQFF
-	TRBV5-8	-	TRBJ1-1	TGTGCCAGCTATGGACAGAACACTGAAGCTTTCTTT	CASYGQNTEAFF
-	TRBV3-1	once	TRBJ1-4	TGTGCCAGCAGCCAAATGGCAAATGAAAAACTGTTTTTT	CASSQMANEKLFF
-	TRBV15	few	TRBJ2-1	TGTGCCACCAGCAGAGATTTCCGCGGCTCCTACAATGAGCAGTTCTTC	CATSRDFRGSYNEQFF
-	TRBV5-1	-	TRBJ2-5	TGCGCCAGCACCTTGTCGGGACCTACTACGGAGACCCAGTACTTC	CASTLSGPTTETQYF
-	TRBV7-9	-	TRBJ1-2	TGTGCCAGCAGCTTAATGGCGAACTATGGCTACACCTTC	CASSLMANYGYTF
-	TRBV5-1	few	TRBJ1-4	TGCGCCAGCAGCTTGGACAGACGTAATGAAAAACTGTTTTTT	CASSLDRRNEKLFF
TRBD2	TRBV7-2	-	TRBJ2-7	TGTGCCAGCAGCCCCGGGACTATTACCGGCGAGCAGTACTTC	CASSPGTITGEQYF
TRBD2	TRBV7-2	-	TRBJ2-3	TGTGCCAGCAGCTTAAGGCTAGCGGGTTACACAGATACGCAGTATTTT	CASSLRLAGYTDTQYF
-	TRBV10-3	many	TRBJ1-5	TGTGCCATCAGTGAGTCGGACGACAGACTAAATCAGCCCCAGCATTTT	CAISESDDRLNQPQHF